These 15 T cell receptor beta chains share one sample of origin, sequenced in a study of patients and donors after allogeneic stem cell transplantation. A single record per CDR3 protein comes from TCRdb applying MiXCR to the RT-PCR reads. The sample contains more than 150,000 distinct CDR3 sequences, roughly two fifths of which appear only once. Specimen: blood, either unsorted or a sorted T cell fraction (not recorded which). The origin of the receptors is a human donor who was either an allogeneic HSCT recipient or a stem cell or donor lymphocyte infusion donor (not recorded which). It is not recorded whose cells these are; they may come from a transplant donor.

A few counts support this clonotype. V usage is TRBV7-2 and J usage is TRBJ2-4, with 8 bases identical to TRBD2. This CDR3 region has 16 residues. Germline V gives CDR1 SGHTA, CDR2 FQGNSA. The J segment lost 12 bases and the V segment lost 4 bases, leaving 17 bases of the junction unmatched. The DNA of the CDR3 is TGTGCCAGCAGCTCTCACTCCGGGACTAGGTTCTTTGCTCAGTACTTC. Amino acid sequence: CASSSHSGTRFFAQYF.

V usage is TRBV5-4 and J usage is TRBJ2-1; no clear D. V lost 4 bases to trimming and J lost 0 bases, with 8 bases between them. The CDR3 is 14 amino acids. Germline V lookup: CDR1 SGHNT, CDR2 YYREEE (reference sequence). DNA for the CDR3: TGTGCCAGCAGCCAAAAAAGCTCCTACAATGAGCAGTTCTTC. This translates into CASSQKSSYNEQFF.

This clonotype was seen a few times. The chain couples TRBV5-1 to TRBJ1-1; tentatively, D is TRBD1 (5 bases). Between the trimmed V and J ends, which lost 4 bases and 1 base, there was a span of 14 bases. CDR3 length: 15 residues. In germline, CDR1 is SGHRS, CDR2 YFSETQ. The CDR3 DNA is TGCGCCAGCAGCCTGGCCGACAGACCGAACACTGAAGCTTTCTTT. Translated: CASSLADRPNTEAFF. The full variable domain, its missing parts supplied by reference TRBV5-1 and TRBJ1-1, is KAGVTQTPRYLIKTRGQQVTLSCSPISGHRSVSWYQQTPGQGLQFLFEYFSETQRNKGNFPGRFSGRQFSNSRSEMNVSTLELGDSALYLCASSLADRPNTEAFFGQGTRLTVV.

DNA of the CDR3: TGCGCCAGCAGCCAACGTCGGGCCAGGGTTATGAATGAAGCTTTCTTT. This encodes CASSQRRARVMNEAFF. The chain employs TRBV4-3 and TRBJ1-1; tentatively, D is TRBD1 (5 bases). Germline CDR1 reads LGHNA; CDR2 reads YSLEER. Trimming removed 2 bases at V and 7 bases at J, with 20 bases between. This CDR3 has 16 amino acids.

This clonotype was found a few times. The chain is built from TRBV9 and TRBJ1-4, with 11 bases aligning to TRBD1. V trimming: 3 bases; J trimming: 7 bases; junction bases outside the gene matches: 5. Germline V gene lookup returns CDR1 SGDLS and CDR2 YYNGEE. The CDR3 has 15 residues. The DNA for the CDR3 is TGTGCCAGCAGCGCTGCCGGGACAGGGGGTGAAAAACTGTTTTTT. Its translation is CASSAAGTGGEKLFF.

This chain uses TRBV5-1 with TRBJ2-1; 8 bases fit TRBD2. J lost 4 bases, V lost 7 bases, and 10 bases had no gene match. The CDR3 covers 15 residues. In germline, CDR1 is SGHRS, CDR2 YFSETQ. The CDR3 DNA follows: TGCGCCAGCCGACCTGAGTTAGCGGGGTACAATGAGCAGTTCTTC. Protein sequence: CASRPELAGYNEQFF. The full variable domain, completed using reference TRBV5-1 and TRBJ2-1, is KAGVTQTPRYLIKTRGQQVTLSCSPISGHRSVSWYQQTPGQGLQFLFEYFSETQRNKGNFPGRFSGRQFSNSRSEMNVSTLELGDSALYLCASRPELAGYNEQFFGPGTRLTVL.

The CDR3: CASSQPWRNQPQHF. The CDR3 nucleotides read TGTGCCAGCAGTCAGCCCTGGAGGAATCAGCCCCAGCATTTT. The chain has TRBV6-2 or TRBV6-3 and TRBJ1-5; D is ambiguous. Trimming pared 5 bases from V and 4 bases from J, leaving 12 bases between. The germline V gene encodes CDR1 MNHEY and CDR2 SVGEGT. The CDR3 is made up of 14 amino acids.

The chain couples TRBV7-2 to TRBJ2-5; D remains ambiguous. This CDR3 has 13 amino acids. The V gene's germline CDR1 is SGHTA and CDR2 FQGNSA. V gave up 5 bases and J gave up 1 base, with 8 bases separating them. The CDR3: CASSPRFQETQYF. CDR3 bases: TGTGCCAGCAGCCCCCGTTTCCAAGAGACCCAGTACTTC.

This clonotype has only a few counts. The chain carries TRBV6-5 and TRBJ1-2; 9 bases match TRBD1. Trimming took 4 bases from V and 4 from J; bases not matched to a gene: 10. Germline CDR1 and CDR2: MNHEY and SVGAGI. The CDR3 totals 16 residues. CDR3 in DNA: TGTGCCAGCAGTTCCCCGGGACAGGGTCCCTCCTATGGCTACACCTTC. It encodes CASSSPGQGPSYGYTF.

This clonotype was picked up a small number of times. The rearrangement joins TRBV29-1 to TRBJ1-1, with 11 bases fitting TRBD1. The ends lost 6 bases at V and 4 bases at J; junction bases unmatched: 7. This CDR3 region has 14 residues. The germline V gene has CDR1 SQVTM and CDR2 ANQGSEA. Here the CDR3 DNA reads TGCAGCGTGGACTCCGGGACAGGGGGCACTGAAGCTTTCTTT. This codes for CSVDSGTGGTEAFF.

CDR3 nucleotide sequence: TGCGCCAGCGGTAGGTCCACTAATGAAAAACTGTTTTTT. Encoded protein: CASGRSTNEKLFF. This chain links TRBV4-3 with TRBJ1-4; D is unclear. Germline CDR1 LGHNA, CDR2 YSLEER. This CDR3 comprises 13 residues. Trimming removed 8 bases from V and 2 bases from J, with 9 bases in between.

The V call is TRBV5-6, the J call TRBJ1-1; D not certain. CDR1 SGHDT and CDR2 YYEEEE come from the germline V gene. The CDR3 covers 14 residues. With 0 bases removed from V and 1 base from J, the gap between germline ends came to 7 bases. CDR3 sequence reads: CASSLVARNTEAFF. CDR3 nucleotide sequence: TGTGCCAGCAGCTTGGTGGCCCGGAACACTGAAGCTTTCTTT.

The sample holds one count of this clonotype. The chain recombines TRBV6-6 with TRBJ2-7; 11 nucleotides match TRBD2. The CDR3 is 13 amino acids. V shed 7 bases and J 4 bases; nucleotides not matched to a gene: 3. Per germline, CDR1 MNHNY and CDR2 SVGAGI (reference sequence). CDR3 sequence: CASTGTSGYEQYF. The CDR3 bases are TGTGCCAGCACCGGGACTAGCGGTTACGAGCAGTACTTC.

CDR3 coding DNA: TGTGCCAGCAGCACCAGGAGGGCCGTAGGTTATGAGCAGTTCTTC. Amino acids: CASSTRRAVGYEQFF. V is TRBV7-2 and J is TRBJ2-1, with D maybe TRBD2 (6 bases). V dropped 5 bases and J dropped 8 bases, with 19 bases sitting between them. The CDR3 totals 15 residues. CDR1 SGHTA and CDR2 FQGNSA come from the germline V gene.

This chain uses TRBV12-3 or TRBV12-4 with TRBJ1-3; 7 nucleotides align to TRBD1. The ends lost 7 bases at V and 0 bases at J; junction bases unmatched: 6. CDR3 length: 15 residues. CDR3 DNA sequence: TGTGCCAGCAACCCGGGACAGCTCTCTGGAAACACCATATATTTT. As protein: CASNPGQLSGNTIYF.